This passage covers 5 T cell receptor beta chains from one sample sequenced in a study of memory CD4+ T cells and cytomegalovirus serostatus. Only in-frame clones appear in the TCRdb table, and some are missing; sequencing was by immunoSEQ multiplex PCR. The sample yields under 85,000 clones, just under 80% seen once. The sort gate was single viable CD3+CD4+CD8-CD45RO+ cells for memory CD4+ T cells. Sequenced: memory CD4+ T cells from blood. The source is an adult in good health and CMV-seropositive.

The count of this clone is one. This rearrangement joins TRBV30 to TRBJ1-3, with TRBD1 matching over 10 bases. V lost 2 bases, J lost 2 bases, and 6 bases stayed unmatched. This CDR3 spans 16 amino acids. Germline CDR1 reads GTSNPN; CDR2 reads SVGIG (reference sequence). The CDR3 DNA follows: TGTGCCTGGAGTCCGAAGGGACAGGGGCCTGGAAACACCATATATTTT. Its translation: CAWSPKGQGPGNTIYF.

The chain employs TRBV6-6 and TRBJ2-3, with TRBD2 identical over 12 bases. V shed 1 base, J shed 6 bases, and the junction held 5 bases outside the gene matches. CDR1 and CDR2 (germline): MNHNY, SVGAGI (reference sequence). This CDR3 contains 16 residues. Here the CDR3 DNA reads TGTGCCAGCAGTTACTACACTAGCGGGGGGACGGATACGCAGTATTTT. Translated: CASSYYTSGGTDTQYF.

This clone was counted a few times. The chain combines TRBV5-1 with TRBJ1-1; 9 bases are a match to TRBD1. Germline V lookup: CDR1 SGHRS, CDR2 YFSETQ. V shed 4 bases, J shed 2 bases, and the junction held 6 bases outside the gene matches. CDR3 length equals 15 residues. The CDR3 sequence is CASSKGDRANTEAFF. The CDR3 nucleotides are TGCGCCAGCAGCAAAGGGGACAGGGCCAACACTGAAGCTTTCTTT.

This chain joins TRBV27 and TRBJ2-5, with 10 positions matching TRBD2. The CDR3 runs 14 residues. CDR1 MNHEY and CDR2 SMNVEV come from the germline V gene (reference sequence). The V and J ends lost 5 bases and 7 bases, in that order; junction bases with no gene match: 7. In nucleotides, the CDR3 is TGTGCCAGCAGTCCCAGGACTAGCGGAGGGACCCAGTACTTC. Translated, it gives CASSPRTSGGTQYF.

In nucleotides, the CDR3 is TGTGCCAGCAGCGTAGGAATAGATACGCAGTATTTT. This translates into CASSVGIDTQYF. The chain has TRBV9 and TRBJ2-3; D not resolved. With 0 bases removed from V and 5 bases from J, the gap between germline ends came to 4 bases. Germline loops: CDR1 SGDLS, CDR2 YYNGEE. CDR3 length: 12 residues.